Included here is one T cell receptor (beta chain) sequence, with context. These data come from a study of regulatory T cells in long-lasting Graves disease. Documented time point: newly diagnosed GD, antithyroid drugs for less than 3 months. With RNA extracted from PBMCs as input, the TCR library was made. Relying on iRepertoire HTBI primers and Arm-PCR of CDR3 regions, the team built TCR beta libraries. TCRdb reanalysed the multiplex PCR reads using MiXCR and keeps one entry per CDR3 protein. The table lists 440,000 or so distinct CDR3 sequences, over 15% of them singletons. This same sample was also taken into another study, of T cells in Graves' hyperthyroidism and ophthalmopathy.

This clonotype was obtained from a woman aged 25-40 years with Graves disease. This sample comprised peripheral blood mononuclear cells (PBMCs), obtained at new diagnosis, from a patient treated with antithyroid drugs.

The CDR3 DNA is TGCAGTGCTACTATTGGAAACACCATATATTTT. Translated: CSATIGNTIYF. This sequence joins TRBV20-1 and TRBJ1-3; no definite D call. From germline, CDR1 is DFQATT and CDR2 SNEGSKA (reference sequence). V was clipped by 4 bases and J by 3 bases, with 4 bases between them. The CDR3 covers 11 residues.